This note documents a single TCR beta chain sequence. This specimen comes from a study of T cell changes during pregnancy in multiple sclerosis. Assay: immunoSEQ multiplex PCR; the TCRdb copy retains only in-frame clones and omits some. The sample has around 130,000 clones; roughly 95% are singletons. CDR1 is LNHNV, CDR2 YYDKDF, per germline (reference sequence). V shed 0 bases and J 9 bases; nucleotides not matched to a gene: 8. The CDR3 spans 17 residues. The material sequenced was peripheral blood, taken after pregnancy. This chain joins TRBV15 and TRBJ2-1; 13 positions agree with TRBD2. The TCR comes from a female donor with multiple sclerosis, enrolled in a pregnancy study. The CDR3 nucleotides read TGTGCCACCAGCAGAGATTCCGGACTAGCGGGAGCAGGTGAGCAGTTCTTC. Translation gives CATSRDSGLAGAGEQFF.